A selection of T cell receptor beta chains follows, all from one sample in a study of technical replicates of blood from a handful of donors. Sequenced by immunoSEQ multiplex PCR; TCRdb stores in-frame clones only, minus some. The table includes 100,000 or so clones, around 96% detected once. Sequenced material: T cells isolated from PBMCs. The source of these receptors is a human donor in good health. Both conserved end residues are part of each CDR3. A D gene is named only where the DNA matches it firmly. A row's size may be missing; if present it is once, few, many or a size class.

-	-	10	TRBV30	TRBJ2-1	CAWSVHEQFF	TGTGCCTGGAGTGTACACGAGCAGTTCTTC
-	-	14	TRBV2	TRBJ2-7	CASSDVDSPYEQYF	TGTGCCAGCAGTGATGTAGACAGCCCCTACGAGCAGTACTTC
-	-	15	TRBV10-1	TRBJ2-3	CASSWTKTFTDTQYF	TGCGCCAGCAGTTGGACTAAGACCTTCACAGATACGCAGTATTTT
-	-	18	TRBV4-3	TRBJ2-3	CASSQDTFGAISTDTQYF	TGCGCCAGCAGCCAAGATACGTTCGGAGCGATCAGCACAGATACGCAGTATTTT
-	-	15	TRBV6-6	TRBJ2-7	CASSYSEGLILEQYF	TGTGCCAGCAGTTACTCGGAGGGGTTGATCTTGGAGCAGTACTTC
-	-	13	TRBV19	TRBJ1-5	CASWGRVSQPQHF	TGTGCCAGTTGGGGCAGGGTTTCTCAGCCCCAGCATTTT
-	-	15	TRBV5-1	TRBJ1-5	CASSLGAGGNQPQHF	TGCGCCAGCAGCTTGGGCGCCGGGGGGAATCAGCCCCAGCATTTT
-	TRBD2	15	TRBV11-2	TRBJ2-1	CASSSLAGPVNEQFF	TGTGCCAGCAGCTCCCTAGCGGGCCCTGTAAATGAGCAGTTCTTC
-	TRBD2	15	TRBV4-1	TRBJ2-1	CASSLSGRAQNEQFF	TGCGCCAGCAGTCTTAGCGGGAGGGCCCAAAATGAGCAGTTCTTC
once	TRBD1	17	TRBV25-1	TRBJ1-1	CASTHDRGPPSHTEAFF	TGTGCCAGCACCCATGACAGGGGTCCCCCCTCCCACACTGAAGCTTTCTTT
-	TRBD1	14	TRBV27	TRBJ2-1	CASSASRGRSLQFF	TGTGCCAGCAGTGCATCCAGGGGGCGAAGTCTGCAGTTCTTC
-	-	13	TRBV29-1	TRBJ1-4	CSVATGQNEKLFF	TGCAGCGTTGCAACCGGACAGAATGAAAAACTGTTTTTT
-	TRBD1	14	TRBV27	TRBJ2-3	CASSLQGATDTQYF	TGTGCCAGCAGTTTACAGGGGGCAACAGATACGCAGTATTTT
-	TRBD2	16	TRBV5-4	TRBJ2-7	CASSPGLAGASYEQYF	TGTGCCAGCAGCCCGGGACTAGCGGGAGCCTCCTACGAGCAGTACTTC
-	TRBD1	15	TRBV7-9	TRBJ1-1	CASSPGQGALTEAFF	TGTGCCAGCAGCCCGGGACAGGGGGCGCTCACTGAAGCTTTCTTT
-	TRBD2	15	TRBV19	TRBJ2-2	CASSMTSGHTGELFF	TGTGCCAGTAGTATGACTAGCGGGCATACCGGGGAGCTGTTTTTT
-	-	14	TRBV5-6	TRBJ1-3	CASSLDIAGNTIYF	TGTGCCAGCAGCTTGGATATAGCTGGAAACACCATATATTTT
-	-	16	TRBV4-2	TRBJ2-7	CASSQELQGGPYEQYF	TGTGCCAGCAGCCAAGAACTCCAGGGAGGCCCCTACGAGCAGTACTTC
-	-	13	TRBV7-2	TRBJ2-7	CASSLASEYEQYF	TGTGCCAGCAGCTTAGCTAGCGAATACGAGCAGTACTTC
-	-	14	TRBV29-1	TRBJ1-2	CSVRPGGVGYGYTF	TGCAGCGTACGCCCTGGCGGGGTTGGATATGGCTACACCTTC
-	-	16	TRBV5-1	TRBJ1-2	CASSLVLGTVSMGYTF	TGCGCCAGCAGCTTGGTTTTAGGTACAGTTTCTATGGGCTACACCTTC
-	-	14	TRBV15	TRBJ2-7	CATSRGQGWDEQYF	TGTGCCACCAGCAGAGGTCAGGGTTGGGACGAGCAGTACTTC
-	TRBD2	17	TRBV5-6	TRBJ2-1	CASSLVLAGGGYNEQFF	TGTGCCAGCAGCTTGGTACTAGCGGGAGGCGGGTACAATGAGCAGTTCTTC